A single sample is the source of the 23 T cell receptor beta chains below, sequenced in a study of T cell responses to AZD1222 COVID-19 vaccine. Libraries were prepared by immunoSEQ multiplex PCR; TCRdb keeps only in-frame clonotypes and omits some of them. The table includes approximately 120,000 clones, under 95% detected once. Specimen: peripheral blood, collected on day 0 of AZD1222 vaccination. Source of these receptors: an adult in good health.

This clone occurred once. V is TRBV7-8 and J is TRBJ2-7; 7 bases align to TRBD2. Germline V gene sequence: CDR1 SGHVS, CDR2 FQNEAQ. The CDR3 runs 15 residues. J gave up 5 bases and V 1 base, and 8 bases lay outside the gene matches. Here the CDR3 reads CASSLGFSRGDEQYF. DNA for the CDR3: TGTGCCAGCAGCTTAGGGTTCTCACGGGGGGACGAGCAGTACTTC.

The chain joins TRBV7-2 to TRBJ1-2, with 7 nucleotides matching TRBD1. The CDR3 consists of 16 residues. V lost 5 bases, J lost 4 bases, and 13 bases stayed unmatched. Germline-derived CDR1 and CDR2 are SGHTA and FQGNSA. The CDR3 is CASSQDRASMSYGYTF. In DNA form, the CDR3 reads TGTGCCAGCAGCCAAGACAGGGCATCTATGAGCTATGGCTACACCTTC.

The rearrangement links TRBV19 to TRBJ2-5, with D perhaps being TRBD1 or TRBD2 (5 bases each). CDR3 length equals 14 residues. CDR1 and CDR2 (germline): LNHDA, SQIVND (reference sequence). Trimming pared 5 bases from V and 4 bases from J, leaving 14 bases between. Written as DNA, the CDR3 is TGTGCCAGTAGTTCGTCAGGGACGGGAGAGACCCAGTACTTC. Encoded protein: CASSSSGTGETQYF.

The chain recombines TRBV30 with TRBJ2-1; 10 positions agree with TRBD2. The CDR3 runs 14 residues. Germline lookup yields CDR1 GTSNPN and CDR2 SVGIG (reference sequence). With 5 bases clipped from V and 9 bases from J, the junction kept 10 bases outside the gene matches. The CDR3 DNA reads TGTGCCTGGCGGGGTAGCGGGAGGCCCACTGAGCAGTTCTTC. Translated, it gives CAWRGSGRPTEQFF.

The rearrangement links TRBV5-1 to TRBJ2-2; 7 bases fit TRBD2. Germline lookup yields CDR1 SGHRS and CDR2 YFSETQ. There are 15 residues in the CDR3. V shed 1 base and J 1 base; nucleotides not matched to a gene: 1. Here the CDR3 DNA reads TGCGCCAGCAGCTTGAGCGGGATGAACACCGGGGAGCTGTTTTTT. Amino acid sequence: CASSLSGMNTGELFF.

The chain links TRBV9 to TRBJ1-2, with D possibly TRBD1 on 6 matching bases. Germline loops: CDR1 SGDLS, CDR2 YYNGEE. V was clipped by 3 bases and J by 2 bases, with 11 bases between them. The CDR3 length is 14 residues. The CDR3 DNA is TGTGCCAGCAGCGAGGGGGGACGGAACTATGGCTACACCTTC. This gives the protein CASSEGGRNYGYTF.

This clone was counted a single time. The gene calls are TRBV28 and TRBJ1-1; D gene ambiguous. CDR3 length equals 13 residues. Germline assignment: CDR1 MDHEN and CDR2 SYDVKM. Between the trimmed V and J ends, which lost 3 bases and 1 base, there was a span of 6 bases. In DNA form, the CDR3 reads TGTGCCAGCAGTTTGCCAGAGAACACTGAAGCTTTCTTT. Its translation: CASSLPENTEAFF.

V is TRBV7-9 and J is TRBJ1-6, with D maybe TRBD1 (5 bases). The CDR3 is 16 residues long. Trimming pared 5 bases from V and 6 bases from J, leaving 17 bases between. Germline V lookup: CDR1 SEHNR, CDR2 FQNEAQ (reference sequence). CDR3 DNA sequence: TGTGCCAGCAGCCATCCTTCCGGGACGAGTAATTCACCCCTCCACTTT. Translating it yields CASSHPSGTSNSPLHF.

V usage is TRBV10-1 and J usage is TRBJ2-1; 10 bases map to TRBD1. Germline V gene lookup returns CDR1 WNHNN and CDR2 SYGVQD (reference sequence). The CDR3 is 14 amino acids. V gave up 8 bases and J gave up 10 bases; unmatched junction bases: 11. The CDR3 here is CASLLDRGPPEQFF. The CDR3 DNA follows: TGCGCCAGCCTACTCGACAGGGGGCCGCCAGAGCAGTTCTTC.

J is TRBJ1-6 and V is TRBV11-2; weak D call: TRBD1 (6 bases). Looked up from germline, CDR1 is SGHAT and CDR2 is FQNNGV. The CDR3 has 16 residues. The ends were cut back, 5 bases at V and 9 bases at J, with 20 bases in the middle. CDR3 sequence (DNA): TGTGCCAGCAGCCCAATACGACAGGCTAAGGGTTCACCCCTCCACTTT. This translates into CASSPIRQAKGSPLHF.

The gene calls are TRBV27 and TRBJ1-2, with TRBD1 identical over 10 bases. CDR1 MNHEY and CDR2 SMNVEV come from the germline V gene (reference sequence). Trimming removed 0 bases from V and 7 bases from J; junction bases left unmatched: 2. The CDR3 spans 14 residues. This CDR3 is CASSLSGQGGGYTF. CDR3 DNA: TGTGCCAGCAGTTTATCTGGACAGGGGGGTGGCTACACCTTC.

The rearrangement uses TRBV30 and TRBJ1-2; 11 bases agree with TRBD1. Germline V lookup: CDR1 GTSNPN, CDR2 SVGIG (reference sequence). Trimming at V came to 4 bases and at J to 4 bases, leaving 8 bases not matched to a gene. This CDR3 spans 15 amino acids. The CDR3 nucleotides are TGTGCCTGGAACGAAGGGACAGGGGGGATCTATGGCTACACCTTC. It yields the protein CAWNEGTGGIYGYTF.

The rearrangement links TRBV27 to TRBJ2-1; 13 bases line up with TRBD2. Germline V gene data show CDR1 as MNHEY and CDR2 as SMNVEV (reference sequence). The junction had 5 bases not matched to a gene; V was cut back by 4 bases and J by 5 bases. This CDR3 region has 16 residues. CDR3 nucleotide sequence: TGTGCCAGCAGTTCCGGGACTAGCGGGGTCAACAATGAGCAGTTCTTC. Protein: CASSSGTSGVNNEQFF.

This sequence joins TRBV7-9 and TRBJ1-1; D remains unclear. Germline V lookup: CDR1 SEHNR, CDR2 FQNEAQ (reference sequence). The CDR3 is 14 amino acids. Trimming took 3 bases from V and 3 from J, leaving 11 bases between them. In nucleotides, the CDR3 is TGTGCCAGCAGCTTTAGCAACCAGGACACTGAAGCTTTCTTT. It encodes CASSFSNQDTEAFF.

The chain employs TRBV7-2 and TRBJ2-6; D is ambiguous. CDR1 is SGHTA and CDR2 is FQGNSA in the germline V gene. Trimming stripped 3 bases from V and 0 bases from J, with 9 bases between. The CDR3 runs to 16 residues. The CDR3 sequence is CASSLLWDSGANVLTF. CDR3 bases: TGTGCCAGCAGCTTGCTCTGGGACTCTGGGGCCAACGTCCTGACTTTC.

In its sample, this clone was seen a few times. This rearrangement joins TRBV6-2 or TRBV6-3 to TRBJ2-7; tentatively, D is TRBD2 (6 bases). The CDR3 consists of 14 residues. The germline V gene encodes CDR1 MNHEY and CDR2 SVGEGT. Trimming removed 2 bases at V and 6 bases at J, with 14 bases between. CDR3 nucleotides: TGTGCCAGCAGTTACGCCGGCAGGGAGGTCGAGCAGTACTTC. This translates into CASSYAGREVEQYF.

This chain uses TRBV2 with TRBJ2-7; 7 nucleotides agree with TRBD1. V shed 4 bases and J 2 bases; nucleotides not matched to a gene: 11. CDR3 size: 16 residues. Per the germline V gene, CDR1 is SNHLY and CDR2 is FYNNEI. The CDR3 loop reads CASSVKSTGDTYEQYF. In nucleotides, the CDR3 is TGTGCCAGCAGTGTGAAAAGCACAGGGGATACCTACGAGCAGTACTTC.

Here the CDR3 reads CASSLARTGGGYEQYF. The CDR3 nucleotides read TGTGCCAGCAGCTTAGCAAGGACAGGGGGCGGGTACGAGCAGTACTTC. V is TRBV11-2 and J is TRBJ2-7, with 11 bases aligning to TRBD1. The germline V gene encodes CDR1 SGHAT and CDR2 FQNNGV. The CDR3 has 16 residues. Trimming cost V 1 base and J 4 bases; bases outside gene matches: 6.

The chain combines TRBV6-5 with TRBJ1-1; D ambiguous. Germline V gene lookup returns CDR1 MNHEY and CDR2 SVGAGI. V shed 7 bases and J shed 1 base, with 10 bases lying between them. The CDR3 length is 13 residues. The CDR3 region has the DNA TGTGCCAGCACGGTTTCGGAGAACACTGAAGCTTTCTTT. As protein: CASTVSENTEAFF.

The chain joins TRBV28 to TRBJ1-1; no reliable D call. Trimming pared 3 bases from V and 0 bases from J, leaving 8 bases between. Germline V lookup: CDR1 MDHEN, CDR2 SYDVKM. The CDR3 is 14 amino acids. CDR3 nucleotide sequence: TGTGCCAGCAGTTTGAGCGCCATGAACACTGAAGCTTTCTTT. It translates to CASSLSAMNTEAFF. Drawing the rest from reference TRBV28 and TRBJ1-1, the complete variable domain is DVKVTQSSRYLVKRTGEKVFLECVQDMDHENMFWYRQDPGLGLRLIYFSYDVKMKEKGDIPEGYSVSREKKERFSLILESASTNQTSMYLCASSLSAMNTEAFFGQGTRLTVV.

CDR3 nucleotide sequence: TGTGCCAGCAGAGGGGGGTGGACTAAGCGACAAAACATTCAGTACTTC. Translation gives CASRGGWTKRQNIQYF. The V gene is TRBV28, the J gene TRBJ2-4, with D perhaps given as TRBD1 or TRBD2 (6 bases each). V was clipped by 6 bases and J by 5 bases, with 20 bases between them. The length of the CDR3 is 16 residues. Per the germline V gene, CDR1 is MDHEN and CDR2 is SYDVKM.

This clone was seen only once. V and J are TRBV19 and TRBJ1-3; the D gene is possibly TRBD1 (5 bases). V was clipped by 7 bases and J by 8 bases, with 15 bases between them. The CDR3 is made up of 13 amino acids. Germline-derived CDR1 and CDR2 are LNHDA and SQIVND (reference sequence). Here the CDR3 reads CASISKRGDTIYF. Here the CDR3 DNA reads TGTGCCAGTATCTCGAAAAGGGGAGACACCATATATTTT.

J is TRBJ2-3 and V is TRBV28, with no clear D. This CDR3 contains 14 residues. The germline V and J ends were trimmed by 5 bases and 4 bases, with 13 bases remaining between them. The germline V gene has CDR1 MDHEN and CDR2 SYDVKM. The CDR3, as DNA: TGTGCCAGCAGTCCCGGCTCCTTTCCAGATACGCAGTATTTT. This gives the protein CASSPGSFPDTQYF.